Listed below are T cell receptor beta chains from one sample, sequenced in a study of T cell repertoires in cytomegalovirus infection. TCRdb passed the reads through MiXCR, listing each CDR3 protein once. In the table there are 160,000 or so distinct CDR3 sequences, roughly a sixth of which are singletons. What was sequenced was CD8+ T cells from PBMCs. All receptors derive from a human donor in good health (CMV status not recorded). Some clones in this sample may be carry-over from other donors' samples. Each CDR3 is given with its conserved first and last residue. The order of the fields is CDR3 protein, CDR3 DNA, D gene, CDR3 length, V gene, clone size, J gene. A D gene is named only where the DNA matches it firmly. Where a row states a size, it is once, few, many or the class of an expanded clone; other rows omit it.

CASSTGLFSYNEQFF | TGTGCCAGCAGCACTGGACTTTTCTCCTACAATGAGCAGTTCTTC | - | 15 | TRBV11-1 | - | TRBJ2-1
CASSLSAGGSYEQYF | TGTGCCAGCAGTTTATCGGCAGGGGGCTCCTACGAGCAGTACTTC | TRBD1 | 15 | TRBV27 | - | TRBJ2-7
CASSFLGSGRTDTQYF | TGTGCCAGCAGCTTTCTCGGCAGCGGGAGAACAGATACGCAGTATTTT | TRBD2 | 16 | TRBV11-2 | - | TRBJ2-3
CASSRDRVNTEAFF | TGTGCCAGCAGCCGGGACAGGGTGAACACTGAAGCTTTCTTT | TRBD1 | 14 | TRBV6-1 | once | TRBJ1-1
CSAPRRDYNEQFF | TGCAGTGCTCCCCGGCGAGACTACAATGAGCAGTTCTTC | - | 13 | TRBV20-1 | - | TRBJ2-1
CASSTGQRHTEAFF | TGTGCCAGCAGCACGGGGCAGAGGCACACTGAAGCTTTCTTT | - | 14 | TRBV7-2 | few | TRBJ1-1
CASGELSRQFF | TGTGCCAGCGGGGAGCTATCGAGGCAGTTCTTC | - | 11 | TRBV27 | - | TRBJ2-1
CASSSFLQPPGETQYF | TGTGCCAGCAGCTCATTCCTACAGCCCCCTGGGGAGACCCAGTACTTC | - | 16 | TRBV28 | - | TRBJ2-5
CSVPAGALTDTQYF | TGCAGCGTTCCAGCGGGAGCGCTCACAGATACGCAGTATTTT | TRBD2 | 14 | TRBV29-1 | - | TRBJ2-3
CASSQDLREVTGELFF | TGCGCCAGCAGCCAAGATCTCCGGGAGGTCACCGGGGAGCTGTTTTTT | TRBD2 | 16 | TRBV4-3 | few | TRBJ2-2
CASSVAGGGEQFF | TGTGCCAGCAGCGTAGCGGGAGGAGGGGAGCAGTTCTTC | TRBD2 | 13 | TRBV7-2 | many | TRBJ2-1
CASSFTSGRVYEQYF | TGTGCCAGCAGCTTTACTAGCGGGAGGGTCTACGAGCAGTACTTC | TRBD2 | 15 | TRBV7-2 | - | TRBJ2-7
CASRRTPRRGLYEQYF | TGTGCCAGTAGACGAACCCCCCGGCGGGGATTGTACGAGCAGTACTTC | - | 16 | TRBV28 | - | TRBJ2-7
CASSSRGLAGGNEQFF | TGTGCCAGCAGCTCCCGGGGACTAGCGGGAGGGAATGAGCAGTTCTTC | TRBD2 | 16 | TRBV7-2 | - | TRBJ2-1
CASSLAGVVYEQYF | TGTGCCAGCAGCTTAGCAGGGGTGGTGTACGAGCAGTACTTC | - | 14 | TRBV7-2 | many | TRBJ2-7
CASRLTGNSEAFF | TGTGCCAGCAGGCTAACAGGGAACTCTGAAGCTTTCTTT | - | 13 | TRBV11-2 | - | TRBJ1-1
CASSLGIAYEQYF | TGTGCCAGCAGCCTCGGGATCGCCTACGAGCAGTACTTC | - | 13 | TRBV7-6 | - | TRBJ2-7
CASRRDKNSPLHF | TGTGCCAGCAGACGGGATAAAAATTCACCCCTCCACTTT | - | 13 | TRBV12-3/TRBV12-4 | - | TRBJ1-6
CASSPEPGGGGYTF | TGTGCCAGCAGCCCGGAGCCGGGGGGGGGTGGCTACACCTTC | - | 14 | TRBV7-2 | - | TRBJ1-2
CSVEGLASLPDTQYF | TGCAGCGTTGAAGGTCTAGCGTCCCTCCCAGATACGCAGTATTTT | - | 15 | TRBV29-1 | - | TRBJ2-3
CASSPRQGNQPQHF | TGTGCCAGCAGCCCCCGACAGGGAAATCAGCCCCAGCATTTT | TRBD1 | 14 | TRBV6-2/TRBV6-3 | - | TRBJ1-5
CASSLGGAAEHQETQYF | TGTGCCAGCAGCTTGGGGGGGGCAGCGGAGCACCAAGAGACCCAGTACTTC | - | 17 | TRBV7-8 | many | TRBJ2-5
CASGSGGGEQYF | TGTGCCAGCGGGTCGGGAGGAGGCGAGCAGTACTTC | TRBD2 | 12 | TRBV28 | few | TRBJ2-7
CASSLTSPATNEKLFF | TGTGCCAGCAGCTTAACATCACCAGCAACTAATGAAAAACTGTTTTTT | - | 16 | TRBV7-2 | - | TRBJ1-4
CSVEGTAYEQYF | TGCAGCGTTGAAGGTACCGCTTACGAGCAGTACTTC | - | 12 | TRBV29-1 | - | TRBJ2-7
CASSYGDSSYNEQFF | TGTGCCAGCAGTTACGGGGACAGCTCCTACAATGAGCAGTTCTTC | TRBD1 | 15 | TRBV6-6 | few | TRBJ2-1
CASSLNSLLDGYTF | TGTGCCAGCAGCCTCAATTCCCTCCTTGATGGCTACACCTTC | - | 14 | TRBV7-2 | many | TRBJ1-2
CSAGRGGANEQFF | TGCAGCGCCGGGCGGGGAGGGGCAAATGAGCAGTTCTTC | TRBD2 | 13 | TRBV29-1 | - | TRBJ2-1
CASRGHRETQYF | TGTGCCAGCAGGGGACATAGAGAGACCCAGTACTTC | - | 12 | TRBV6-6 | - | TRBJ2-5
CASSTGNTIYF | TGTGCCAGCAGTACCGGAAACACCATATATTTT | - | 11 | TRBV12-3/TRBV12-4 | few | TRBJ1-3
CASSPPTSGRLYEQYF | TGTGCCAGCAGTCCCCCGACTAGCGGGAGATTATACGAGCAGTACTTC | TRBD2 | 16 | TRBV28 | few | TRBJ2-7
CASSHEPGSYEQYF | TGTGCCAGCAGCCACGAGCCAGGGTCCTACGAGCAGTACTTC | - | 14 | TRBV7-2 | many | TRBJ2-7
CASSTRRGRETQYF | TGTGCCAGCAGCACCCGCAGGGGGCGGGAGACCCAGTACTTC | TRBD1 | 14 | TRBV7-2 | - | TRBJ2-5
CASSYQPRRGGTDTQYF | TGTGCCAGCAGCTACCAACCGCGGCGGGGAGGCACAGATACGCAGTATTTT | - | 17 | TRBV7-2 | few | TRBJ2-3
CASSLRPQETQYF | TGTGCCAGCAGCCTACGACCTCAAGAGACCCAGTACTTC | - | 13 | TRBV11-2 | - | TRBJ2-5
CASSSPRAGEREAKDIQYF | TGTGCCAGCAGCTCTCCGAGAGCGGGAGAACGTGAAGCCAAAGACATTCAGTACTTC | TRBD2 | 19 | TRBV11-2 | few | TRBJ2-4
CASSSRARLASHEQFF | TGTGCCAGCAGCTCCCGAGCGAGACTAGCGTCCCATGAGCAGTTCTTC | TRBD2 | 16 | TRBV7-2 | - | TRBJ2-1
CSVEETGASYEQYF | TGCAGCGTTGAAGAGACAGGGGCCTCCTACGAGCAGTACTTC | TRBD1 | 14 | TRBV29-1 | - | TRBJ2-7
CASSYEPGSSRETQYF | TGTGCCAGCAGTTACGAGCCAGGGAGTTCCCGGGAGACCCAGTACTTC | - | 16 | TRBV6-5 | few | TRBJ2-5
CASSQERQQGDTQYF | TGCGCCAGCAGCCAAGAGAGGCAACAGGGAGATACGCAGTATTTT | - | 15 | TRBV4-3 | few | TRBJ2-3